Presented here are 14 T cell receptor beta chains from one specimen sequenced in a study of blood T cell repertoires in COVID-19. Measured with immunoSEQ multiplex PCR; TCRdb has only the in-frame clones, and not every one. The sample holds about 160,000 clones, approximately 82% seen once. What was sequenced was peripheral blood. Source of these receptors: a woman aged 40 to 50 with COVID-19, enrolled during active disease.

The genes are TRBV6-6 and TRBJ2-5, with TRBD2 matching 7 bases. With 7 bases clipped from V and 4 bases from J, the junction kept 12 bases outside the gene matches. CDR1 and CDR2 (germline): MNHNY, SVGAGI (reference sequence). CDR3 length: 15 residues. The chain's CDR3 is CASNGRPWVPETQYF. Here the CDR3 DNA reads TGTGCCAGCAACGGGAGGCCCTGGGTACCAGAGACCCAGTACTTC.

Points on this clone: Distinct nucleotide sequences in the sample also encode this CDR3. V and J are TRBV6-5 and TRBJ1-3; D is uncertain. Germline assignment: CDR1 MNHEY and CDR2 SVGAGI. The CDR3 is 16 amino acids. V lost 0 bases to trimming and J lost 0 bases, with 9 bases between them. The CDR3, as DNA: TGTGCCAGCAGTTACTCGAGGCCCAGCTCTGGAAACACCATATATTTT. Translation: CASSYSRPSSGNTIYF.

The chain links TRBV5-1 to TRBJ2-7; a possible D gene is TRBD1 (6 bases). V shed 5 bases and J shed 1 base, with 10 bases lying between them. Germline V gene data show CDR1 as SGHRS and CDR2 as YFSETQ. The CDR3 consists of 13 residues. CDR3 nucleotides: TGCGCCAGCAGACAACAGGGATCCTACGAGCAGTACTTC. Its translation: CASRQQGSYEQYF.

The chain is built from TRBV21-1 and TRBJ2-7; TRBD2 is the table's D call and was not checked against the DNA. TRBV21-1 is designated a pseudogene. The CDR3 covers 16 residues. The CDR3 reads CASSKDLWGGYYEQYF. The CDR3 DNA is TGTGCCAGCAGCAAAGATCTTTGGGGGGGATACTACGAGCAGTACTTC.

This clone has only a few counts. The genes are TRBV6-5 and TRBJ2-7, with 8 bases matching TRBD1. In germline, CDR1 is MNHEY, CDR2 SVGAGI. Unmatched junction bases numbered 1, after V lost 6 bases and J lost 0 bases. This CDR3 has 13 amino acids. Here the CDR3 DNA reads TGTGCCAGCAGGGGACAGGTCTCCTACGAGCAGTACGTC. Translating gives CASRGQVSYEQYV.

J is TRBJ1-4 and V is TRBV6-5, with D perhaps TRBD1 (5 bases). Trimming took off 6 bases at V and 5 bases at J, with 13 bases between the two ends. Germline V gene sequence: CDR1 MNHEY, CDR2 SVGAGI. This CDR3 comprises 14 residues. CDR3 region: CASRPHGGNEKLFF. DNA of the CDR3: TGTGCCAGCAGACCCCACGGGGGGAATGAAAAACTGTTTTTT.

This chain connects TRBV7-8 to TRBJ2-5; 9 bases line up with TRBD1. The CDR3 runs 15 residues. J gave up 7 bases and V 6 bases, and 12 bases lay outside the gene matches. Germline V CDR1 and CDR2: SGHVS, FQNEAQ. This CDR3 is CASSGDRVFGGTQYF. DNA for the CDR3: TGTGCCAGCAGTGGGGACAGGGTTTTTGGCGGGACCCAGTACTTC.

This chain connects TRBV6-5 to TRBJ2-7, with 8 bases matching TRBD1. Per germline, CDR1 MNHEY and CDR2 SVGAGI. V was pared by 2 bases and J by 6 bases, with 6 bases of the junction left unmatched. The CDR3 sequence is 14 residues long. This CDR3 is CASSYGTGPREQYF. CDR3 in DNA: TGTGCCAGCAGTTACGGGACAGGTCCCCGCGAGCAGTACTTC.

The sample holds a few counts of this clone. DNA of the CDR3: TGTGCCAGCAGCTTGGCGGGCAGCACAGATACGCAGTATTTT. This codes for CASSLAGSTDTQYF. This chain uses TRBV7-8 with TRBJ2-3, with D tentatively TRBD2 (5 bases). V was pared by 3 bases and J by 0 bases, with 7 bases between. Looked up from germline, CDR1 is SGHVS and CDR2 is FQNEAQ. CDR3 length equals 14 residues.

V usage is TRBV18 and J usage is TRBJ1-1, with 9 bases that match TRBD1. This CDR3 region has 15 residues. The germline gives CDR1 KGHSH, CDR2 LQKENI. Trimming at V came to 1 base and at J to 2 bases, leaving 2 bases not matched to a gene. In DNA, the CDR3 is TGTGCCAGCTCACCACAGGGACAGGGCAACACTGAAGCTTTCTTT. Translated, it gives CASSPQGQGNTEAFF.

This CDR3 reads CASSLGGRYEQYV. CDR3 in DNA: TGTGCCAGCAGTTTGGGAGGGAGGTACGAGCAGTACGTC. This chain uses TRBV12-3 or TRBV12-4 with TRBJ2-7, with 7 bases matching TRBD2. The CDR3 spans 13 residues. Trimming took 3 bases from V and 4 from J; bases not matched to a gene: 3.

The CDR3 loop reads CASSPWTGDQETQYF. The CDR3 DNA sequence: TGTGCCAGCAGCCCGTGGACAGGGGACCAAGAGACCCAGTACTTC. The J gene is TRBJ2-5, the V gene TRBV9; the match to TRBD1 covers 9 bases. The length of the CDR3 is 15 residues. Trimming took 4 bases from V and 0 from J; bases not matched to a gene: 4. Germline CDR1 is SGDLS and CDR2 is YYNGEE.

The J gene is TRBJ1-6, the V gene TRBV10-2; D unresolved. Trimming took 0 bases from V and 1 from J, leaving 4 bases between them. The CDR3 has 15 amino acids. Germline CDR1 and CDR2: WSHSY and SAAADI. CDR3 nucleotides: TGCGCCAGCAGTGAGTCTAGTTCCTATAATTCACCCCTCCACTTT. Its protein is CASSESSSYNSPLHF.

The V gene is TRBV19, the J gene TRBJ2-1; 7 nucleotides agree with TRBD1. The trim removed 3 bases at V and 9 bases at J, leaving 5 bases unmatched. Germline lookup yields CDR1 LNHDA and CDR2 SQIVND (reference sequence). The CDR3 runs 13 residues. This chain's CDR3 is CASSMGTVSEQFF. The CDR3 nucleotides read TGTGCCAGTAGTATGGGGACAGTCAGTGAGCAGTTCTTC. Using reference TRBV19 and TRBJ2-1 for the parts outside the CDR3, the full variable domain is DGGITQSPKYLFRKEGQNVTLSCEQNLNHDAMYWYRQDPGQGLRLIYYSQIVNDFQKGDIAEGYSVSREKKESFPLTVTSAQKNPTAFYLCASSMGTVSEQFFGPGTRLTVL.